By proportion, the clone carrying this TCR beta chain is medium-sized. Its antigen is unidentified. Constant-region reverse primers amplified full-length variable regions, followed by semi-nested Nested Universal Primer A PCR. TCRdb re-called the 5' RACE reads through MiXCR, storing one row per CDR3 protein. The repertoire has 8,500 to 14,000 distinct CDR3 sequences, under 35% of them found once; the top ten carry roughly 3%. Points from the study as a whole: The larger cohort examined one V-J beta rearrangement, not whole repertoires.

V was trimmed by 3 bases and J by 7 bases, leaving 16 bases between them. Germline CDR1 is LGHNA and CDR2 is YNFKEQ. The CDR3 runs 15 residues. Cells sorted as Tregs were CD4+, CD25+ and CD127-/low. The source of this sequence is a female donor with breast cancer. Sequencing used Tregs sorted from a lymph node. The rearrangement joins TRBV4-2 to TRBJ2-4, with D perhaps TRBD2 (5 bases). CDR3 nucleotides: TGTGCCAGCAGCCAGGAAGGACTCCCCCGGAACATTCAGTACTTC. This codes for CASSQEGLPRNIQYF.